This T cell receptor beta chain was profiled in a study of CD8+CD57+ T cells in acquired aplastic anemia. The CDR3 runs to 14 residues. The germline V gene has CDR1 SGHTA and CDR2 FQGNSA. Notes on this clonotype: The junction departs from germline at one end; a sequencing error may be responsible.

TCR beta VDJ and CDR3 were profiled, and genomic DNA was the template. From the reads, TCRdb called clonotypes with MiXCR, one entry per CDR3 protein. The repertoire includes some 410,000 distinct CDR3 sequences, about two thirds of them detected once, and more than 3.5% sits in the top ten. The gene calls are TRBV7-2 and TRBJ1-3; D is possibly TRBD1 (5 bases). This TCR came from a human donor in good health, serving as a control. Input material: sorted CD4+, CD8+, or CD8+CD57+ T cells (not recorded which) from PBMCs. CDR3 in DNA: TGTGCCAGCAGCCGGACAACGGCTGGAACTGACATTTTCTTT. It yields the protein CASSRTTAGTDIFF.